This T cell receptor (beta chain) was captured by sequencing in a study of control samples from healthy donors and cancer patients. The germline V gene has CDR1 SGHDT and CDR2 YYEEEE. The CDR3 is 17 residues long. V dropped 5 bases and J dropped 2; count of bases not matched to a gene: 7. The repertoire was sequenced with immunoSEQ multiplex PCR; TCRdb's copy has only in-frame clones and lacks some. This sample has approximately 60,000 clones, with around 93% found just once. The rearrangement links TRBV5-6 to TRBJ2-3; 14 bases are shared with TRBD2. What was sequenced was PBMCs. The sequence was collected from a man aged 30 to 45 with colorectal cancer. Here the CDR3 DNA reads TGTGCCAGCAGTATCGGACTAGCGGGGGGTTACACAGATACGCAGTATTTT. Its translation: CASSIGLAGGYTDTQYF.